This TCR beta chain comes out of a study of shared clonotypes between healthy human individuals. Whole-study results and caveats: Generally, naive subsets (rather than memory subsets) showed larger estimated richness. Clonotype sharing among the donors was expected to vary with sequencing depth.

The germline V gene has CDR1 SGHRS and CDR2 YFSETQ. V shed 4 bases and J shed 9 bases, with 11 bases lying between them. This CDR3 is built from 12 residues. Note on this clone: Its antigen is currently unknown.

Generated by immunoSEQ multiplex PCR, the TCRdb table keeps only in-frame clones and is missing some. This table has some 2,500,000 clones, roughly 93% appearing once. The chain couples TRBV5-1 to TRBJ2-1, with a possible D match to TRBD2 (6 bases). Sequencing was carried out using naive CD4+ T cells from PBMCs. Subset of the sample: CD45RA+ positively selected. The clonotype originates from a man aged 18 to 30 in good health. Some clones in this sample may be carry-over from other donors' samples. CDR3 sequence (DNA): TGCGCCAGCAGCGCTGCGGGGCTTGAGCAGTTCTTC. This gives the protein CASSAAGLEQFF.